The following is a TCR beta chain sequence with its context. Its antigen is not identified. This entry comes from a study of post-analysis software for immune sequencing data. Study-level points and caveats: Included in a set of roughly five TRBV segments more frequent in patients than controls were TRBV5-6, TRBV5-1 and TRBV20-1.

V was shortened by 0 bases and J by 4 bases, with 10 bases between the two germline ends. This CDR3 contains 14 residues. Germline CDR1 reads SGHRS; CDR2 reads YFSETQ. The TCR beta cDNA libraries carried unique molecular identifiers. Using its own MiXCR run on the PCR reads, TCRdb lists one record per CDR3 protein. The table lists fewer than 900,000 distinct CDR3 sequences, about 45% of them singletons. The sequence derives from a girl aged 10 to 17 with multiple sclerosis. Sequencing was carried out using blood. The chain links TRBV5-1 to TRBJ1-2; D is perhaps TRBD1 (6 bases). CDR3: CASSLEGGSYGYTF. The CDR3 coding sequence is TGCGCCAGCAGCTTGGAGGGGGGAAGCTATGGCTACACCTTC.